One sample yielded the 11 T cell receptor beta chains listed below, sequenced in a study of memory CD4+ T cells and cytomegalovirus serostatus. Sequencing was performed with immunoSEQ multiplex PCR; in TCRdb, only in-frame clones are kept and a portion is missing. This sample has about 64,000 clones, with around 77% found just once. The sort gate was single viable CD3+CD4+CD8-CD45RO+ cells for memory CD4+ T cells. The sample was memory CD4+ T cells from blood. Receptors originate from an adult in good health and CMV-seronegative.

The CDR3 region is CASSRGGGGRTETQYF. In DNA, the CDR3 is TGTGCCAGCAGTAGAGGCGGGGGGGGTCGAACAGAGACCCAGTACTTC. The chain joins TRBV7-3 to TRBJ2-5, with 9 bases matching TRBD2. The germline gives CDR1 SGHTA, CDR2 FQGTGA. The V segment lost 6 bases and the J segment 4 bases; nucleotides outside the gene matches: 12. The CDR3 totals 16 residues.

The chain uses TRBV19 and TRBJ2-7; 12 positions agree with TRBD1. Germline CDR1 LNHDA, CDR2 SQIVND (reference sequence). V gave up 7 bases and J gave up 3 bases; unmatched junction bases: 4. The CDR3 is made up of 14 amino acids. The CDR3 DNA follows: TGTGCCAGTATGGGACAGGGGGCTGACTACGAGCAGTACTTC. Translating gives CASMGQGADYEQYF. Full variable domain (missing parts from reference TRBV19 and TRBJ2-7): DGGITQSPKYLFRKEGQNVTLSCEQNLNHDAMYWYRQDPGQGLRLIYYSQIVNDFQKGDIAEGYSVSREKKESFPLTVTSAQKNPTAFYLCASMGQGADYEQYFGPGTRLTVT.

The chain is built from TRBV10-2 and TRBJ1-1; 7 bases are a match to TRBD1. Germline V gives CDR1 WSHSY, CDR2 SAAADI. The CDR3 consists of 18 residues. V lost 3 bases and J lost 4; bases outside the gene matches: 17. Written as DNA, the CDR3 is TGCGCCAGCAGTGAAGAGGGACAGCCCTTTACCGTGGGCACTGAAGCTTTCTTT. The encoded protein is CASSEEGQPFTVGTEAFF.

CDR3 protein: CASSLGDRRDSPLHF. In DNA, the CDR3 is TGTGCCAGCAGCTTAGGGGACAGGAGGGATTCACCCCTCCACTTT. The rearrangement joins TRBV7-2 to TRBJ1-6; TRBD1 aligns across 8 bases. The CDR3 length is 15 residues. Germline V CDR1 and CDR2: SGHTA, FQGNSA. V was pared by 1 base and J by 8 bases, with 4 bases of the junction left unmatched.

In its sample, this clone was seen a few times. This rearrangement joins TRBV2 to TRBJ1-6; the match to TRBD1 covers 10 bases. The CDR3 spans 16 residues. V trimming: 5 bases; J trimming: 3 bases; junction bases outside the gene matches: 4. Germline-derived CDR1 and CDR2 are SNHLY and FYNNEI. Here the CDR3 DNA reads TGTGCCAGCAGTTTGAGGACAGGGGGCTATAATTCACCCCTCCACTTT. This gives the protein CASSLRTGGYNSPLHF. Full variable domain (remainder filled in from reference TRBV2 and TRBJ1-6): EPEVTQTPSHQVTQMGQEVILRCVPISNHLYFYWYRQILGQKVEFLVSFYNNEISEKSEIFDDQFSVERPDGSNFTLKIRSTKLEDSAMYFCASSLRTGGYNSPLHFGNGTRLTVT.

The rearrangement links TRBV7-9 to TRBJ2-7; D not resolved. Trimming took 2 bases from V and 5 from J, leaving 7 bases between them. Germline V gene sequence: CDR1 SEHNR, CDR2 FQNEAQ (reference sequence). The CDR3 totals 12 residues. CDR3 coding DNA: TGTGCCAGCAGCTTATCCGGAAACGAGCAGTACTTC. This sequence encodes CASSLSGNEQYF.

The V gene is TRBV6-1, the J gene TRBJ2-7, with 8 bases lining up with TRBD1. The CDR3 extends over 13 amino acids. The V gene end was trimmed by 7 bases and the J gene end by 3 bases; junction bases not matched to a gene: 5. Germline V gene lookup returns CDR1 MNHNS and CDR2 SASEGT. CDR3 amino acids: CASKRQGSYEQYF. CDR3 bases: TGTGCCAGCAAGCGACAGGGGAGCTACGAGCAGTACTTC.

The genes are TRBV19 and TRBJ1-5, with a possible D match to TRBD1 (5 bases). CDR3 length equals 16 residues. Germline V gene lookup returns CDR1 LNHDA and CDR2 SQIVND (reference sequence). Trimming removed 9 bases from V and 5 bases from J, with 23 bases in between. CDR3 sequence reads: CASNRDLPNSDQPQHF. CDR3 nucleotide sequence: TGTGCCAGCAACCGGGACTTACCTAACTCGGATCAGCCCCAGCATTTT.

The genes are TRBV30 and TRBJ2-6; no clear D. Germline CDR1 GTSNPN, CDR2 SVGIG (reference sequence). The CDR3 is made up of 13 amino acids. The V gene lost 0 bases and the J gene lost 1 base, with 1 base spanning the gap. CDR3 residues: CAWSVSGANVLTF. CDR3 nucleotide sequence: TGTGCCTGGAGTGTATCTGGGGCCAACGTCCTGACTTTC.

CDR3 DNA sequence: TGTGCCAGCAGTAGGGACAGCGGAAACTACGAGCAGTACTTC. It specifies CASSRDSGNYEQYF. The J gene is TRBJ2-7, the V gene TRBV6-5; 7 bases align to TRBD1. Germline CDR1 MNHEY, CDR2 SVGAGI. The CDR3 extends over 14 amino acids. V trimming: 5 bases; J trimming: 3 bases; junction bases outside the gene matches: 7.

The chain has TRBV10-3 and TRBJ1-2; unclear D gene. The CDR3 loop spans 16 amino acids. Germline V gene sequence: CDR1 ENHRY, CDR2 SYGVKD. V lost 3 bases to trimming and J lost 4 bases, with 18 bases between them. Written as DNA, the CDR3 is TGTGCCATCAGTGATGGCATACGGGTACTTTCCTATGGCTACACCTTC. Its translation: CAISDGIRVLSYGYTF.